The T cell receptor (beta chain) under discussion was sequenced for a study of T-cell memory formation after mild COVID-19. Trimming removed 4 bases at V and 7 bases at J, with 15 bases between. CDR1 and CDR2 from the germline V gene are SGHRS and YFSETQ. This CDR3 is 15 amino acids long. TCRdb called the 5' RACE reads again in MiXCR, with one record for every CDR3 protein. In the table there are under 150,000 distinct CDR3 sequences, 15% to 20% of which are singletons. This clonotype turned up a few times. Material for sequencing was PBMCs or a T cell subset sorted from them (not recorded which). The chain joins TRBV5-1 to TRBJ1-6; D gene uncertain. The TCR sequence derives from an adult woman who had mild COVID-19 (a few samples of this study predate the infection). Cell type and time point are not known. CDR3 nucleotides: TGCGCCAGCAGCCTGGAAGTGAGTGGAAATTCACCCCTCCACTTT. It is translated as CASSLEVSGNSPLHF.